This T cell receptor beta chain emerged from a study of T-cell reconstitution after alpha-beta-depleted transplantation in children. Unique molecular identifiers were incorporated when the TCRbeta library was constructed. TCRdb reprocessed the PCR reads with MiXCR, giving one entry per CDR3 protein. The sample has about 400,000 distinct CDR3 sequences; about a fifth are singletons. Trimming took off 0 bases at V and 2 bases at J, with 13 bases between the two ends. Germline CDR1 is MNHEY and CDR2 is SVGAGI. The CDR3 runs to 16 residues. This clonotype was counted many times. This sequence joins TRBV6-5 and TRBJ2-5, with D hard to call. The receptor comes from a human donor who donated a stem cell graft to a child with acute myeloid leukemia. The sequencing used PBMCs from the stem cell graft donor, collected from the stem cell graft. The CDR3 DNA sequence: TGTGCCAGCAGTTACTCGGCAGGATCCCCGCAAGAGACCCAGTACTTC. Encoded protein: CASSYSAGSPQETQYF.